These 7 T cell receptor beta chains were sequenced from one sample in a study of cytomegalovirus exposure and HLA in healthy donors. It was with 60 Vbeta and 13 Jbeta primers that the PCR ran. Measured with immunoSEQ multiplex PCR; TCRdb has only the in-frame clones, and not every one. The data contain 180,000 or so clones, 80% of them singletons. Sequenced: PBMCs. These receptors were obtained from a girl aged 10 to 17 in good health and CMV-seropositive.

J is TRBJ1-2 and V is TRBV7-6, with unresolved D. V lost 6 bases, J lost 2 bases, and 10 bases lay in between. The CDR3 is 13 residues long. Germline CDR1 SGHVS, CDR2 FNYEAQ. CDR3 region: CASSENSNYGYTF. CDR3 nucleotides: TGTGCCAGCAGTGAGAACAGCAACTATGGCTACACCTTC.

The chain joins TRBV7-9 to TRBJ1-1, with 8 nucleotides matching TRBD1. Germline assignment: CDR1 SEHNR and CDR2 FQNEAQ (reference sequence). V lost 5 bases to trimming and J lost 3 bases; unmatched junction nucleotides: 8. The CDR3 runs 15 residues. The CDR3: CASSRNRDRHTEAFF. CDR3 nucleotides: TGTGCCAGCAGCCGCAACCGGGACAGGCACACTGAAGCTTTCTTT. Looking up the rest from reference TRBV7-9 and TRBJ1-1 gives the full variable domain: DTGVSQNPRHKITKRGQNVTFRCDPISEHNRLYWYRQTLGQGPEFLTYFQNEAQLEKSRLLSDRFSAERPKGSFSTLEIQRTEQGDSAMYLCASSRNRDRHTEAFFGQGTRLTVV.

This clone was counted between two and nine times. The genes are TRBV10-1 and TRBJ1-1, with 7 bases that match TRBD1. Germline V gene lookup returns CDR1 WNHNN and CDR2 SYGVQD (reference sequence). V shed 7 bases, J shed 6 bases, and the junction held 8 bases outside the gene matches. This CDR3 spans 13 amino acids. The CDR3 loop is CASTDRRGAEAFF. The CDR3 DNA reads TGCGCCAGCACGGACAGGAGGGGGGCTGAAGCTTTCTTT.

The chain has TRBV10-1 and TRBJ2-1; 15 nucleotides agree with TRBD2. Per the germline V gene, CDR1 is WNHNN and CDR2 is SYGVQD (reference sequence). Trimming took 4 bases from V and 4 from J; bases not matched to a gene: 2. The CDR3 length is 16 residues. This chain's CDR3 is CASSGGTSGGYNEQFF. In DNA, the CDR3 is TGCGCCAGCAGTGGGGGGACTAGCGGGGGGTACAATGAGCAGTTCTTC.

The V gene is TRBV29-1, the J gene TRBJ2-1; 9 bases match TRBD2. This CDR3 is 15 amino acids long. Losses at the gene ends were 3 bases for V and 7 bases for J; bases not matched to a gene: 10. Germline V lookup: CDR1 SQVTM, CDR2 ANQGSEA. CDR3 nucleotides: TGCAGCGTTGAGGGGGCGGGAGGGCCGGGAAATGAGCAGTTCTTC. Amino acids: CSVEGAGGPGNEQFF.

V is TRBV5-1 and J is TRBJ2-1; TRBD1 agrees at 10 bases. The CDR3 runs to 17 residues. The germline CDR1 and CDR2 sequences are SGHRS and YFSETQ. V was pared by 4 bases and J by 9 bases, with 16 bases of the junction left unmatched. CDR3 sequence: CASSPVPGQGLSGEQFF. CDR3 in DNA: TGCGCCAGCAGCCCAGTCCCGGGACAGGGGCTTAGTGGTGAGCAGTTCTTC.

The chain is built from TRBV4-2 and TRBJ2-1; the D is unclear. Germline loops: CDR1 LGHNA, CDR2 YNFKEQ. Between the trimmed V and J ends, which lost 0 bases and 0 bases, there was a span of 9 bases. The CDR3 length is 16 residues. CDR3 sequence: CASSQDGPPSYNEQFF. The CDR3 DNA reads as TGTGCCAGCAGCCAAGATGGCCCCCCCTCCTACAATGAGCAGTTCTTC.